This TCR beta chain was recorded in a study of cytomegalovirus exposure and HLA in healthy donors. Study-wide results and caveats: TCR beta sequences reportedly predicted most subjects' HLA-A and HLA-B alleles accurately. Presence/absence analyses assumed roughly uniform sequencing depth across donors, which may not hold. Later analysis associated a missense DCLRE1C variant with TCR beta V- and J-gene trimming. There were several of the most significant clusters that appeared linked to common viral pathogens in a later analysis.

A remark on this clone: No antigen is known for it.

V was pared by 4 bases and J by 7 bases, with 10 bases between. This CDR3 is built from 12 residues. Germline V gene sequence: CDR1 LNHDA, CDR2 SQIVND (reference sequence). PCR employed 60 Vbeta and 13 Jbeta primers. This table comes from immunoSEQ multiplex PCR, and its TCRdb copy is limited to in-frame clones, with some not included. The table includes about 170,000 clones, over 65% detected once. The sample comprised PBMCs. The V and J genes are TRBV19 and TRBJ1-2; D gene ambiguous. The clonotype was recovered from a female donor in good health and CMV-seronegative. CDR3 in DNA: TGTGCCAGTAGTAGAACACGTCTTGGCTACACCTTC. Amino acids: CASSRTRLGYTF.